This TCR beta chain was observed in a study of CD8 T cells in Susac syndrome. This CDR3 has 13 residues. CDR1 KGHSY and CDR2 FQNENV come from the germline V gene. V lost 2 bases, J lost 7 bases, and 9 bases lay in between. The study sequenced TCR beta in blood CD8+ and CD4+ T cells. The multiple sclerosis control group was made up of treatment-naive patients with stable or active relapsing-remitting disease. With random hexamers, reverse transcription was performed on roughly 0.45 to 1 ug of RNA. The method of amplification for TCR beta CDR3 was immunoSEQ multiplex PCR, covering 54 Vbeta and 13 Jbeta. TCRdb used MiXCR to reprocess the immunoSEQ multiplex PCR reads, holding one entry per CDR3 protein. The sample shows fewer than 300,000 distinct CDR3 sequences, 85% of them seen only once.

The receptor was isolated from a human donor with multiple sclerosis. Sequenced: CD8+ T cells from PBMCs. This chain joins TRBV16 and TRBJ1-5; D might be TRBD1 (5 bases). The CDR3 here is CASSQGAQQPQHF. The DNA for the CDR3 is TGTGCCAGCAGCCAAGGGGCGCAACAGCCCCAGCATTTT.